The 10 T cell receptor beta chains given below trace back to one sample, sequenced in a study of beta chain features in type 1 diabetes. Every bit of the isolated RNA underwent reverse transcription, so sequencing read expressed TCRB transcripts. The protocol was immunoSEQ multiplex PCR, while the TCRdb copy is restricted to in-frame clones and leaves out a portion. Of about 260,000 clones in the sample, 20% were seen once. Their antigen targets remain unknown. Study-level findings and limits: When Type 1 diabetes patients were examined, their TCRB CDR3s proved moderately but significantly shorter in all four CD4+ subsets.

The specimen sequenced was naive CD4+ T cells from blood. The source of these receptors is a woman aged 40 to 50 with type 1 diabetes.

This clone has just a few counts. The sample has other DNA sequences that encode this CDR3 too. J is TRBJ1-1 and V is TRBV29-1; D not resolved. CDR1 and CDR2 (germline): SQVTM, ANQGSEA. Deletions cut 5 bases from V and 0 bases from J, with 10 bases between. The CDR3 extends over 13 amino acids. CDR3 coding DNA: TGCAGCGTTCGTACAGACATGAACACTGAAGCTTTCTTT. It specifies CSVRTDMNTEAFF. The variable domain in full, completed from reference TRBV29-1 and TRBJ1-1, reads SAVISQKPSRDICQRGTSLTIQCQVDSQVTMMFWYRQQPGQSLTLIATANQGSEATYESGFVIDKFPISRPNLTFSTLTVSNMSPEDSSIYLCSVRTDMNTEAFFGQGTRLTVV.

In this sample, this clone turned up a few times. This chain uses TRBV28 with TRBJ1-2; 8 bases are a match to TRBD1. The CDR3 is made up of 13 amino acids. Per germline, CDR1 MDHEN and CDR2 SYDVKM. J gave up 2 bases and V 10 bases, and 6 bases lay outside the gene matches. The CDR3 reads CAIGTGPNYGYTF. The DNA of the CDR3 is TGTGCCATCGGGACAGGTCCCAACTATGGCTACACCTTC.

In this sample, this clone turned up a few times. The chain combines TRBV6-5 with TRBJ2-5; D might be TRBD2 (6 bases). CDR1 MNHEY and CDR2 SVGAGI come from the germline V gene. CDR3 length equals 12 residues. V was clipped by 10 bases and J by 1 base, with 10 bases between them. CDR3 region: CAIGGGQETQYF. DNA of the CDR3: TGTGCCATCGGGGGTGGCCAAGAGACCCAGTACTTC.

A few counts support this clone. V gene TRBV9 combines with J gene TRBJ2-1; a possible D gene is TRBD1 (5 bases). The V and J ends lost 0 bases and 2 bases respectively, with 9 bases between them. CDR1 is SGDLS, CDR2 YYNGEE, per germline. The length of the CDR3 is 15 residues. CDR3 amino acids: CASSVDRGTYNEQFF. The DNA for the CDR3 is TGTGCCAGCAGCGTAGATAGGGGAACCTACAATGAGCAGTTCTTC. The complete variable domain, with remaining parts taken from reference TRBV9 and TRBJ2-1, reads DSGVTQTPKHLITATGQRVTLRCSPRSGDLSVYWYQQSLDQGLQFLIQYYNGEERAKGNILERFSAQQFPDLHSELNLSSLELGDSALYFCASSVDRGTYNEQFFGPGTRLTVL.

The chain couples TRBV2 to TRBJ2-7, with TRBD2 identical over 10 bases. The CDR3 loop spans 14 amino acids. The V gene end was trimmed by 5 bases and the J gene end by 0 bases; junction bases not matched to a gene: 1. Germline V gene sequence: CDR1 SNHLY, CDR2 FYNNEI. The DNA for the CDR3 is TGTGCCAGCAGTCGGACTAGCGGCTCCTACGAGCAGTACTTC. Translating gives CASSRTSGSYEQYF.

This clone was seen a few times. V gene TRBV7-9 combines with J gene TRBJ1-1; a weak D match, TRBD1 (6 bases). Germline assignment: CDR1 SEHNR and CDR2 FQNEAQ (reference sequence). V dropped 5 bases and J dropped 7 bases, with 17 bases sitting between them. CDR3 size: 14 residues. CDR3 residues: CASSPRTATGEAFF. The CDR3 nucleotides are TGTGCCAGCAGCCCCCGAACCGCGACAGGTGAAGCTTTCTTT.

This clone was seen a handful of times. The chain carries TRBV18 and TRBJ2-5; tentatively, D is TRBD2 (6 bases). Germline V gene lookup returns CDR1 KGHSH and CDR2 LQKENI. Deletions cut 5 bases from V and 0 bases from J, with 13 bases between. The CDR3 is made up of 15 amino acids. The CDR3 DNA reads TGTGCCAGCTCAGGCAAGGCGGGATACCAAGAGACCCAGTACTTC. The encoded protein is CASSGKAGYQETQYF.

The genes are TRBV4-3 and TRBJ2-1; D gene uncertain. Germline CDR1 reads LGHNA; CDR2 reads YSLEER. V was cut by 1 base and J by 2 bases, with 9 bases left in between. This CDR3 contains 15 residues. The CDR3 region is CASSQVPGTYNEQFF. CDR3 DNA: TGCGCCAGCAGCCAAGTCCCAGGTACCTACAATGAGCAGTTCTTC.

The chain recombines TRBV10-3 with TRBJ2-5; tentatively, D is TRBD2 (6 bases). In germline, CDR1 is ENHRY, CDR2 SYGVKD. Trimming cost V 5 bases and J 9 bases, with 19 bases left between them. This CDR3 comprises 14 residues. The CDR3 sequence is CAISPALRETAQYF. As DNA, the CDR3 is TGTGCCATCAGTCCGGCTCTGCGGGAAACGGCCCAGTACTTC.

This rearrangement joins TRBV11-3 to TRBJ2-5; TRBD2 aligns across 8 bases. With 6 bases clipped from V and 2 bases from J, the junction kept 11 bases outside the gene matches. This CDR3 spans 16 amino acids. Germline V CDR1 and CDR2: SGHNT, YENEEA. The chain's CDR3 is CASSPGTRGPQETQYF. In nucleotides, the CDR3 is TGTGCCAGCAGTCCCGGGACTAGAGGGCCTCAAGAGACCCAGTACTTC.